Shown below are 9 T cell receptor beta chains from a single sample sequenced in a study of Graves' ophthalmopathy and Graves' hyperthyroidism. RNA transcripts provided the template for amplifying TCR beta CDR3 regions. Scientists carried out first-round RT-PCR using HTBI primers and then a second-round multiplex PCR. From the multiplex PCR reads, TCRdb called clonotypes with MiXCR, one entry per CDR3 protein. Of fewer than 350,000 distinct CDR3 sequences in the sample, about 17% were seen once. The material sequenced was peripheral blood. The receptors come from an adult man with Graves' ophthalmopathy.

This clonotype was observed many times. The gene calls are TRBV5-1 and TRBJ1-1; no reliable D call. The CDR3 totals 13 residues. The V gene lost 0 bases and the J gene lost 7 bases, with 10 bases spanning the gap. The germline gives CDR1 SGHRS, CDR2 YFSETQ. The CDR3 bases are TGCGCCAGCAGCTTGGCGGCAGAGTATGAAGCTTTCTTT. Translation: CASSLAAEYEAFF.

The chain uses TRBV18 and TRBJ1-2; D ambiguous. Trimming removed 3 bases at V and 2 bases at J, with 10 bases between. CDR3 length equals 14 residues. The V gene's germline CDR1 is KGHSH and CDR2 LQKENI. CDR3 amino acids: CASSPPSVNYGYTF. CDR3 DNA: TGTGCCAGCTCACCCCCGTCGGTGAACTATGGCTACACCTTC. Filled out from reference TRBV18 and TRBJ1-2, the complete variable domain reads NAGVMQNPRHLVRRRGQEARLRCSPMKGHSHVYWYRQLPEEGLKFMVYLQKENIIDESGMPKERFSAEFPKEGPSILRIQQVVRGDSAAYFCASSPPSVNYGYTFGSGTRLTVV.

This clonotype was detected many times. The chain is built from TRBV12-3 or TRBV12-4 and TRBJ2-2, with a weak D call TRBD2 (6 bases). V was cut by 8 bases and J by 9 bases, with 13 bases left in between. This CDR3 is 12 amino acids long. The CDR3: CASGHTSRELFF. The CDR3 bases are TGTGCCAGCGGGCACACTAGCCGGGAGCTGTTTTTT.

This clonotype has at least ten counts. This sequence joins TRBV28 and TRBJ2-7, with 10 positions matching TRBD2. V lost 3 bases to trimming and J lost 3 bases; unmatched junction nucleotides: 14. The CDR3 has 18 residues. CDR1 and CDR2 (germline): MDHEN, SYDVKM. The CDR3, as DNA: TGTGCCAGCAGTTTTAGGGTTCGGAGCGGGAGGGCGAACTACGAGCAGTACTTC. It codes for CASSFRVRSGRANYEQYF.

This clonotype was found many times. J is TRBJ1-1 and V is TRBV4-1, with 8 positions matching TRBD1. The CDR3 length is 14 residues. The J segment lost 7 bases and the V segment lost 3 bases, leaving 7 bases of the junction unmatched. Germline V CDR1 and CDR2: MGHRA, YSYEKL. The CDR3: CASSQEGQVNEAFF. The CDR3 bases are TGCGCCAGCAGCCAGGAGGGACAGGTAAATGAAGCTTTCTTT.

This clonotype was seen at least ten times. The gene calls are TRBV12-3 or TRBV12-4 and TRBJ2-7; no firm D call. The CDR3 is made up of 11 amino acids. Trimming left V 5 bases short and J 3 bases short, with 5 bases between. In DNA, the CDR3 is TGTGCCAGCAGTATCTACTACGAGCAGTACTTC. This codes for CASSIYYEQYF.

In this sample, this clonotype turned up many times. The chain couples TRBV19 to TRBJ1-2; 7 bases match TRBD1. The length of the CDR3 is 14 residues. V trimming: 6 bases; J trimming: 7 bases; junction bases outside the gene matches: 11. Per germline, CDR1 LNHDA and CDR2 SQIVND (reference sequence). This CDR3 reads CASSPGQLQGGYTF. The CDR3 DNA follows: TGTGCCAGTAGCCCGGGACAGTTACAGGGTGGCTACACCTTC.

This clonotype was counted between two and nine times. This chain connects TRBV28 to TRBJ2-2; D remains unclear. The CDR3 spans 15 residues. Germline V gene sequence: CDR1 MDHEN, CDR2 SYDVKM. V lost 5 bases to trimming and J lost 5 bases, with 15 bases between them. CDR3 DNA sequence: TGTGCCAGCAGTCCCAATCAGGCAGTGACCGGGGAGCTGTTTTTT. Protein sequence: CASSPNQAVTGELFF.

The chain carries TRBV6-5 and TRBJ2-5, with D maybe TRBD1 (6 bases). Germline V gene lookup returns CDR1 MNHEY and CDR2 SVGAGI. The CDR3 extends over 15 amino acids. Trimming pared 0 bases from V and 5 bases from J, leaving 13 bases between. The DNA of the CDR3 is TGTGCCAGCAGTTACTCTGGGGGCGAAGGCGAGACCCAGTACTTC. This translates into CASSYSGGEGETQYF.